This entry lists 21 T cell receptor beta chains sequenced from one sample in a study of blood T cell repertoires in COVID-19. Measured with immunoSEQ multiplex PCR; TCRdb has only the in-frame clones, and not every one. The sample has 250,000 to 350,000 clones; approximately 89% are singletons. Sequenced material: peripheral blood. These TCRs come from a woman aged 30 to 39 with COVID-19, enrolled during active disease.

This chain links TRBV7-9 with TRBJ2-5; the D gene is possibly TRBD1 (5 bases). Germline lookup yields CDR1 SEHNR and CDR2 FQNEAQ (reference sequence). This CDR3 contains 13 residues. Trimming took off 3 bases at V and 5 bases at J, with 10 bases between the two ends. CDR3 bases: TGTGCCAGCAGCTTTAACTCAGGGGAGACCCAGTACTTC. As protein: CASSFNSGETQYF.

The chain joins TRBV3-1 (or the pseudogene TRBV3-2) to TRBJ2-7; TRBD2 matches at 10 bases. CDR3 length: 14 residues. V was pared by 5 bases and J by 2 bases, with 3 bases of the junction left unmatched. Looked up from germline, CDR1 is LGHDT and CDR2 is YNNKEL (reference sequence). The CDR3 region is CASSAGTSAYEQYF. CDR3 nucleotide sequence: TGTGCCAGCAGCGCCGGGACTAGCGCCTACGAGCAGTACTTC.

V gene TRBV7-9 combines with J gene TRBJ1-2; 8 bases map to TRBD1. V shed 5 bases and J 7 bases; nucleotides not matched to a gene: 9. Germline-derived CDR1 and CDR2 are SEHNR and FQNEAQ (reference sequence). This CDR3 has 14 amino acids. The CDR3 DNA reads as TGTGCCAGCAGCGAGGACAGGGAGGGCGGTGGCTACACCTTC. Its protein product is CASSEDREGGGYTF.

V is TRBV19 and J is TRBJ1-2; D gene uncertain. This CDR3 is built from 15 residues. Trimming cost V 3 bases and J 0 bases, with 11 bases left between them. Germline V gene data show CDR1 as LNHDA and CDR2 as SQIVND (reference sequence). The CDR3 DNA sequence: TGTGCCAGTAGTATTTTAGGAGAAGCTAACTATGGCTACACCTTC. Its protein product is CASSILGEANYGYTF.

The gene calls are TRBV5-8 and TRBJ2-2, with 8 bases lining up with TRBD2. Trimming cost V 1 base and J 5 bases; bases outside gene matches: 4. CDR3 length: 15 residues. Germline lookup yields CDR1 SGHTS and CDR2 YDEGEE. CDR3 amino acids: CASSLLAGRTGELFF. The CDR3 DNA is TGTGCCAGCAGCTTGCTAGCGGGTAGGACCGGGGAGCTGTTTTTT.

The DNA for the CDR3 is TGTGCCAGCAGTTACTCGACGACTAGCGGATACAATGAGCAGTTCTTC. Its protein is CASSYSTTSGYNEQFF. V is TRBV6-5 and J is TRBJ2-1; 9 bases align to TRBD2. CDR3 size: 16 residues. The germline V gene has CDR1 MNHEY and CDR2 SVGAGI. After removal of 0 bases from V and 4 bases from J, the junction contained 4 bases not matched to a gene.

The chain has TRBV15 and TRBJ1-4; 7 nucleotides match TRBD1. The CDR3 runs to 15 residues. The germline V gene encodes CDR1 LNHNV and CDR2 YYDKDF (reference sequence). The V segment lost 5 bases and the J segment 7 bases; nucleotides outside the gene matches: 10. The CDR3 DNA is TGTGCCACCAGCGGATCACAGGGGACCGGTGAAAAACTGTTTTTT. Translated: CATSGSQGTGEKLFF.

The chain joins TRBV7-3 to TRBJ2-1, with 8 bases lining up with TRBD2. V lost 6 bases and J lost 5; bases outside the gene matches: 6. The CDR3 has 14 residues. Germline lookup yields CDR1 SGHTA and CDR2 FQGTGA. The CDR3 here is CASRSSGTNNEQFF. The CDR3 nucleotides are TGTGCCAGCAGGAGTAGCGGGACAAACAATGAGCAGTTCTTC.

J is TRBJ1-3 and V is TRBV18; 10 nucleotides align to TRBD1. Germline lookup yields CDR1 KGHSH and CDR2 LQKENI. The trim removed 0 bases at V and 5 bases at J, leaving 1 base unmatched. The CDR3 contains 15 residues. CDR3 in DNA: TGTGCCAGCTCACCACCGGGACAGGGGAGAAACACCATATATTTT. It codes for CASSPPGQGRNTIYF.

This chain uses TRBV14 with TRBJ1-1; D is unclear. The CDR3 is 13 residues long. Germline V gene lookup returns CDR1 SGHDN and CDR2 FVKESK. Trimming cost V 4 bases and J 3 bases, with 9 bases left between them. The CDR3 is CASSRNSYTEAFF. CDR3 nucleotide sequence: TGTGCCAGCAGCCGTAACAGCTACACTGAAGCTTTCTTT.

On this clone: Additional DNA sequences in this sample encode the identical CDR3. The rearrangement uses TRBV5-1 and TRBJ1-4; 8 nucleotides match TRBD1. J was trimmed by 8 bases and V by 0 bases; bases with no gene match: 3. CDR1 and CDR2 from the germline V gene are SGHRS and YFSETQ. CDR3 length: 14 amino acids. CDR3 DNA sequence: TGCGCCAGCAGCTTGGAGGACAGGGACGAAAAACTGTTTTTT. Its translation is CASSLEDRDEKLFF.

This chain links TRBV5-4 with TRBJ1-2, with TRBD1 identical over 9 bases. With V trimmed by 4 bases and J by 8 bases, 6 bases remained unmatched. Germline V gene sequence: CDR1 SGHNT, CDR2 YYREEE (reference sequence). The length of the CDR3 is 13 residues. DNA for the CDR3: TGTGCCAGCAGCACGGACAGGGGAGGCGGCTACACCTTC. Protein: CASSTDRGGGYTF.

The genes are TRBV5-1 and TRBJ2-2; a weak D match, TRBD2 (5 bases). The germline V gene has CDR1 SGHRS and CDR2 YFSETQ. V lost 0 bases and J 4 bases, leaving 13 bases between the germline ends. This CDR3 has 16 residues. The CDR3 coding sequence is TGCGCCAGCAGCTTGGATACTAGTCCCTTCACCGGGGAGCTGTTTTTT. Its translation: CASSLDTSPFTGELFF.

The chain recombines TRBV18 with TRBJ1-5; TRBD1 agrees at 7 bases. After removal of 4 bases from V and 0 bases from J, the junction contained 3 bases not matched to a gene. CDR1 and CDR2 from the germline V gene are KGHSH and LQKENI. The CDR3 runs 15 residues. The CDR3 region is CASSRGQDSNQPQHF. The DNA of the CDR3 is TGTGCCAGCTCACGCGGACAGGATAGCAATCAGCCCCAGCATTTT. Combining the CDR3 with reference TRBV18 and TRBJ1-5 gives the whole variable domain NAGVMQNPRHLVRRRGQEARLRCSPMKGHSHVYWYRQLPEEGLKFMVYLQKENIIDESGMPKERFSAEFPKEGPSILRIQQVVRGDSAAYFCASSRGQDSNQPQHFGDGTRLSIL.

This clone is a singleton in its sample. The chain couples TRBV28 to TRBJ2-2; TRBD1 agrees at 10 bases. Trimming cost V 3 bases and J 3 bases; bases outside gene matches: 10. The length of the CDR3 is 18 residues. Germline V gene data show CDR1 as MDHEN and CDR2 as SYDVKM. The CDR3 sequence: CASSLPQTGTGDTGELFF. CDR3 nucleotide sequence: TGTGCCAGCAGTTTGCCCCAAACCGGGACAGGGGACACCGGGGAGCTGTTTTTT.

The V call is TRBV19, the J call TRBJ1-5; 12 bases map to TRBD1. The germline CDR1 and CDR2 sequences are LNHDA and SQIVND (reference sequence). The CDR3 contains 16 residues. The junction had 4 bases not matched to a gene; V was cut back by 6 bases and J by 1 base. The CDR3 region is CASRGTGGKSNQPQHF. For the CDR3, the DNA is TGTGCCAGTAGAGGGACAGGGGGCAAGAGCAATCAGCCCCAGCATTTT.

In its sample, this clone was seen once. CDR3 region: CASSIGSVYSGNTIYF. For the CDR3, the DNA is TGTGCCAGTAGTATAGGCAGCGTTTACTCTGGAAACACCATATATTTT. The chain has TRBV19 and TRBJ1-3; no firm D call. Trimming left V 1 base short and J 0 bases short, with 10 bases between. This CDR3 comprises 16 residues. Per germline, CDR1 LNHDA and CDR2 SQIVND (reference sequence).

The chain uses TRBV7-8 and TRBJ1-4, with D hard to call. CDR1 is SGHVS, CDR2 FQNEAQ, per germline. The CDR3 extends over 15 amino acids. V lost 4 bases and J lost 8, with 17 bases in between. The CDR3 loop reads CASSSRSGRGEKLFF. As DNA, the CDR3 is TGTGCCAGCAGCTCTAGGTCGGGGAGAGGCGAAAAACTGTTTTTT.

This clone was counted a single time. The chain is built from TRBV6-5 and TRBJ1-3; no definite D call. Trimming removed 6 bases at V and 1 base at J, with 4 bases between. CDR1 and CDR2 (germline): MNHEY, SVGAGI. This CDR3 is 12 amino acids long. The CDR3 loop reads CASSPSGNTIYF. CDR3 DNA: TGTGCCAGCAGCCCATCTGGAAACACCATATATTTT.

This CDR3 reads CASSDLRRQGSGEQYF. DNA of the CDR3: TGCGCCAGCAGTGACCTCCGCCGACAGGGGTCTGGAGAGCAGTACTTC. This chain connects TRBV10-2 to TRBJ2-7, with TRBD1 identical over 8 bases. CDR1 is WSHSY, CDR2 SAAADI, per germline. V lost 3 bases, J lost 7 bases, and 14 bases stayed unmatched. The CDR3 is 16 residues long.

This sequence joins TRBV30 and TRBJ1-1; the D is unclear. The V gene's germline CDR1 is GTSNPN and CDR2 SVGIG (reference sequence). The CDR3 totals 12 residues. CDR3 DNA sequence: TGTGGTGTGGGTCACTCGGGGACTGAAGCTTTCTTT. As protein: CGVGHSGTEAFF.